This entry concerns a single T cell receptor beta chain. Antigen: not known. The read is 3 residues too short to cover the CDR3 end, so that end is filled in from the germline J gene. All donors had a single incident cervical HPV16 infection, not prevalent. Germline V CDR1 and CDR2: SGHDN, FVKESK. V shed 0 bases and J shed 0 bases, with 15 bases lying between them. The CDR3 sequence is 18 residues long. Measured with immunoSEQ multiplex PCR; TCRdb has only the in-frame clones, and not every one. This sample contains some 43,000 clones. These data are taken from a study of T cells in women clearing cervical HPV infection. Study as a whole: Case blood was drawn a median approximately 21 weeks after lesion detection. With HLA typing for only a few women, HLA confounding remains possible. Whole-study results and caveats: CIN3+ cases had significantly higher TCR richness than controls; evenness did not differ.

The sequenced material came from blood buffy coat. This chain joins TRBV14 and TRBJ2-4; D is possibly TRBD2 (5 bases). This receptor was identified in a woman between 18 and 70 years old with a cervical HPV16 infection that either progressed to CIN3+ or cleared (not recorded which). CDR3 DNA (partial): TGTGCCAGCAGCCAAGAGTATTGCGGGCGTCTAGCCAAAAACATT. This sequence encodes CASSQEYCGRLAKNI. The whole CDR3 region reads CASSQEYCGRLAKNIQYF.